The clone carrying this T cell receptor (beta chain) was recorded many times. The record originates from a study of early T cells in non-severe SARS-CoV-2 infection. Study background: Chains were not paired, and sequencing was done on bulk RNA from unsorted whole blood.

Individual cDNA molecules each received unique molecular identifiers attached to them. Each CDR3 protein gets one entry after TCRdb re-called the 5' RACE reads with MiXCR. The data show around 70,000 distinct CDR3 sequences, roughly a sixth seen once. The ends lost 10 bases at V and 2 bases at J; junction bases unmatched: 10. Germline V gene lookup returns CDR1 ENHRY and CDR2 SYGVKD. CDR3 length equals 14 residues. The V and J genes are TRBV10-3 and TRBJ2-5, with TRBD2 matching 7 bases. This receptor was taken from an adult who was a healthcare worker with PCR-confirmed SARS-CoV-2 infection or an uninfected control (not recorded which). Input material: whole blood. The CDR3 spells CASRQERGQETQYF. For the CDR3, the DNA is TGTGCCAGTCGGCAGGAGCGGGGACAAGAGACCCAGTACTTC.